One and the same sample provided the 26 T cell receptor beta chains below, sequenced in a study of blood T cell repertoires in COVID-19. The repertoire was sequenced with immunoSEQ multiplex PCR; TCRdb's copy has only in-frame clones and lacks some. This sample has 300,000 to 400,000 clones; more than 75% occur once, and the top ten carry 2.6%. Sample: PBMCs or T cells enriched from blood (not recorded which). The receptors stem from a man aged 55 to 70 who had recovered from COVID-19.

The rearrangement links TRBV30 to TRBJ2-2; unclear D gene. Trimming removed 0 bases from V and 6 bases from J, with 8 bases in between. CDR3 size: 13 residues. Germline values: CDR1 GTSNPN, CDR2 SVGIG (reference sequence). This chain's CDR3 is CAWSVRVSGELFF. In nucleotides, the CDR3 is TGTGCCTGGAGTGTAAGAGTTTCCGGGGAGCTGTTTTTT.

This clone has just one count. V usage is TRBV27 and J usage is TRBJ1-6; the match to TRBD1 covers 10 bases. Trimming at V came to 6 bases and at J to 11 bases, leaving 7 bases not matched to a gene. Germline V lookup: CDR1 MNHEY, CDR2 SMNVEV (reference sequence). The length of the CDR3 is 14 residues. The chain's CDR3 is CASRTGGLMAPLHF. In DNA, the CDR3 is TGTGCCAGCAGGACAGGGGGCCTGATGGCACCCCTCCACTTT.

The chain links TRBV5-6 to TRBJ1-1, with D tentatively TRBD1 (5 bases). V was clipped by 1 base and J by 0 bases, with 10 bases between them. The CDR3 covers 15 residues. CDR1 is SGHDT, CDR2 YYEEEE, per germline. CDR3 in DNA: TGTGCCAGCAGCTTGCTGCGGGGCTTGAACACTGAAGCTTTCTTT. Its translation is CASSLLRGLNTEAFF.

V gene TRBV7-9 combines with J gene TRBJ1-1, with D tentatively TRBD1 (6 bases). Germline V gene data show CDR1 as SEHNR and CDR2 as FQNEAQ (reference sequence). Trimming stripped 5 bases from V and 2 bases from J, with 15 bases between. This CDR3 has 15 residues. The CDR3 sequence: CASSPRTARNTEAFF. CDR3 coding DNA: TGTGCCAGCAGCCCCAGGACAGCTAGAAACACTGAAGCTTTCTTT.

The chain uses TRBV5-1 and TRBJ2-3, with a possible D match to TRBD2 (5 bases). The CDR3 is 15 amino acids. CDR1 is SGHRS and CDR2 is YFSETQ in the germline V gene. V dropped 1 base and J dropped 1 base, with 10 bases sitting between them. The CDR3 nucleotides read TGCGCCAGCAGCTTGAAAGCGGAGGGCACAGATACGCAGTATTTT. It translates to CASSLKAEGTDTQYF.

V is TRBV9 and J is TRBJ2-7, with TRBD2 matching 8 bases. Germline CDR1 is SGDLS and CDR2 is YYNGEE. V lost 2 bases, J lost 1 base, and 2 bases stayed unmatched. CDR3 length: 14 amino acids. Written as DNA, the CDR3 is TGTGCCAGCAGCGTTACTAGCGGTTCCTACGAGCAGTACTTC. Amino acid sequence: CASSVTSGSYEQYF.

This clone has a handful of counts. The V gene is TRBV29-1, the J gene TRBJ1-3; D possibly corresponds to TRBD1 (5 bases). V lost 6 bases, J lost 7 bases, and 16 bases lay in between. CDR1 is SQVTM and CDR2 is ANQGSEA in the germline V gene. The CDR3 contains 13 residues. The CDR3 loop reads CSVLTDLGNTIYF. The CDR3 DNA sequence: TGCAGCGTCCTGACAGACCTCGGCAACACCATATATTTT.

The chain combines TRBV27 with TRBJ2-1; a weak D match, TRBD1 (5 bases). Germline CDR1 and CDR2: MNHEY and SMNVEV (reference sequence). The CDR3 runs to 14 residues. Trimming shortened V by 5 bases and J by 0 bases, and 8 bases separated the two germline ends. CDR3: CASSTGYSYNEQFF. DNA of the CDR3: TGTGCCAGCAGTACAGGTTACTCCTACAATGAGCAGTTCTTC.

The J gene is TRBJ2-3, the V gene TRBV3-1 (or the pseudogene TRBV3-2); no clear D. Trimming took 2 bases from V and 0 from J, leaving 6 bases between them. Germline lookup yields CDR1 LGHDT and CDR2 YNNKEL (reference sequence). The CDR3 is 14 amino acids. In nucleotides, the CDR3 is TGTGCCAGCAGCCAACAGGCCAGCACAGATACGCAGTATTTT. Its protein product is CASSQQASTDTQYF.

Only one count was recorded for this clone. The V call is TRBV7-8, the J call TRBJ1-5; D remains ambiguous. Germline CDR1 reads SGHVS; CDR2 reads FQNEAQ. The CDR3 runs to 12 residues. V was cut by 5 bases and J by 4 bases, with 6 bases left in between. For the CDR3, the DNA is TGTGCCAGCAGCCTTCTAAATCAGCCCCAGCATTTT. It translates to CASSLLNQPQHF.

This rearrangement joins TRBV18 to TRBJ1-4, with D tentatively TRBD1 (6 bases). There are 14 residues in the CDR3. The ends were cut back, 0 bases at V and 7 bases at J, with 9 bases in the middle. CDR1 is KGHSH and CDR2 is LQKENI in the germline V gene. The CDR3 bases are TGTGCCAGCTCACCACCAGGGGGTGGTGAAAAACTGTTTTTT. This codes for CASSPPGGGEKLFF.

In this sample, this clone turned up a few times. This chain links TRBV23-1 with TRBJ2-1, with D perhaps matching TRBD1 (5 bases). TRBV23-1 is an ORF; its function is uncertain. The length of the CDR3 is 16 residues. V gave up 4 bases and J gave up 5 bases, with 18 bases separating them. The CDR3 here is CASSRTWTTFDNEQFF. CDR3 nucleotides: TGCGCCAGCAGTCGCACGTGGACAACTTTCGACAATGAGCAGTTCTTC.

The rearrangement joins TRBV7-8 to TRBJ1-6; D gene unclear. The CDR3 length is 15 residues. Germline loops: CDR1 SGHVS, CDR2 FQNEAQ. V dropped 5 bases and J dropped 5 bases, with 13 bases sitting between them. The CDR3 protein is CASSRAGRNNSPLHF. CDR3 DNA sequence: TGTGCCAGCAGCAGGGCGGGGAGAAATAATTCACCCCTCCACTTT.

The chain has TRBV7-9 and TRBJ2-1; 7 bases line up with TRBD2. V lost 5 bases, J lost 5 bases, and 3 bases stayed unmatched. The CDR3 runs 13 residues. CDR1 is SEHNR and CDR2 is FQNEAQ in the germline V gene (reference sequence). The DNA for the CDR3 is TGTGCCAGCAGCCAGCGGGGTCACAATGAGCAGTTCTTC. This sequence encodes CASSQRGHNEQFF.

The rearrangement joins TRBV7-2 to TRBJ1-3; D is unclear. CDR1 is SGHTA, CDR2 FQGNSA, per germline. The CDR3 sequence is 15 residues long. Between the trimmed V and J ends, which lost 4 bases and 1 base, there was a span of 11 bases. CDR3 sequence: CASSSSRFSGNTIYF. Here the CDR3 DNA reads TGTGCCAGCAGCTCCTCCCGGTTTTCTGGAAACACCATATATTTT.

The chain links TRBV4-2 to TRBJ1-2, with D perhaps TRBD1 (6 bases). Germline CDR1 LGHNA, CDR2 YNFKEQ. The CDR3 contains 16 residues. Trimming took off 0 bases at V and 5 bases at J, with 16 bases between the two ends. CDR3 in DNA: TGTGCCAGCAGCCAAGAATCAGGACAGTTAAATTATGGCTACACCTTC. Translated: CASSQESGQLNYGYTF.

J is TRBJ2-2 and V is TRBV4-1, with D tentatively TRBD1 (6 bases). From germline, CDR1 is MGHRA and CDR2 YSYEKL. Trimming removed 0 bases at V and 5 bases at J, with 19 bases between. There are 18 residues in the CDR3. CDR3 protein: CASSQDRTEIGWTGELFF. CDR3 nucleotides: TGCGCCAGCAGCCAAGATCGGACAGAAATAGGGTGGACCGGGGAGCTGTTTTTT.

The chain carries TRBV5-1 and TRBJ2-3; a possible D gene is TRBD1 (5 bases). Germline CDR1 reads SGHRS; CDR2 reads YFSETQ. The length of the CDR3 is 18 residues. The V end was cut by 3 bases, the J end by 2 bases, with 22 bases between. As DNA, the CDR3 is TGCGCCAGCAGCTCAGGACAAAAGGGCCTTGATGTCACAGATACGCAGTATTTT. This codes for CASSSGQKGLDVTDTQYF.

This chain uses TRBV4-1 with TRBJ1-1; D is possibly TRBD1 (6 bases). Trimming removed 2 bases at V and 5 bases at J, with 12 bases between. The CDR3 spans 14 residues. Germline V gene data show CDR1 as MGHRA and CDR2 as YSYEKL. The CDR3 sequence is CASSQKQGMTEAFF. The CDR3 DNA reads as TGCGCCAGCAGCCAAAAACAGGGTATGACTGAAGCTTTCTTT.

The genes are TRBV9 and TRBJ2-5; TRBD2 matches at 7 bases. CDR3 length: 15 amino acids. The germline gives CDR1 SGDLS, CDR2 YYNGEE. Losses at the gene ends were 3 bases for V and 5 bases for J; bases not matched to a gene: 10. CDR3 in DNA: TGTGCCAGCAGCGGGGGCGGGAGTTTATTGGAGACCCAGTACTTC. Translated: CASSGGGSLLETQYF.

This chain uses TRBV7-9 with TRBJ1-1, with a possible D match to TRBD1 (5 bases). This CDR3 comprises 15 residues. Looked up from germline, CDR1 is SEHNR and CDR2 is FQNEAQ (reference sequence). The V and J ends lost 2 bases and 2 bases respectively, with 12 bases between them. The CDR3: CASSLKTVGNTEAFF. CDR3 nucleotide sequence: TGTGCCAGCAGCTTAAAGACAGTGGGCAACACTGAAGCTTTCTTT.

The DNA for the CDR3 is TGTGCCTGGGGACTAGCGGGAGCGTTGAGGAACGGGGAGCTGTTTTTT. Translated: CAWGLAGALRNGELFF. This rearrangement joins TRBV30 to TRBJ2-2, with 13 bases aligning to TRBD2. V lost 5 bases, J lost 7 bases, and 10 bases stayed unmatched. The germline gives CDR1 GTSNPN, CDR2 SVGIG (reference sequence). The CDR3 runs 16 residues.

The chain uses TRBV7-9 and TRBJ2-3; the match to TRBD1 covers 10 bases. V shed 4 bases and J 11 bases; nucleotides not matched to a gene: 3. The CDR3 sequence is 12 residues long. The germline V gene encodes CDR1 SEHNR and CDR2 FQNEAQ (reference sequence). In DNA, the CDR3 is TGTGCCAGCAGCTCGACAGGGGGCCTGCAGTATTTT. Its translation is CASSSTGGLQYF. Combining the CDR3 with reference TRBV7-9 and TRBJ2-3 gives the whole variable domain DTGVSQNPRHKITKRGQNVTFRCDPISEHNRLYWYRQTLGQGPEFLTYFQNEAQLEKSRLLSDRFSAERPKGSFSTLEIQRTEQGDSAMYLCASSSTGGLQYFGPGTRLTVL.

The chain recombines TRBV15 with TRBJ1-5, with 8 bases lining up with TRBD1. Germline lookup yields CDR1 LNHNV and CDR2 YYDKDF (reference sequence). This CDR3 has 15 amino acids. The junction had 2 bases not matched to a gene; V was cut back by 1 base and J by 3 bases. Here the CDR3 reads CATSRADRDNQPQHF. CDR3 coding DNA: TGTGCCACCAGCAGAGCGGACAGGGACAATCAGCCCCAGCATTTT. Full variable domain (rest looked up from reference TRBV15 and TRBJ1-5): DAMVIQNPRYQVTQFGKPVTLSCSQTLNHNVMYWYQQKSSQAPKLLFHYYDKDFNNEADTPDNFQSRRPNTSFCFLDIRSPGLGDTAMYLCATSRADRDNQPQHFGDGTRLSIL.

The chain uses TRBV11-3 and TRBJ1-5; D remains ambiguous. Deletions cut 3 bases from V and 3 bases from J, with 9 bases between. Germline lookup yields CDR1 SGHNT and CDR2 YENEEA. The CDR3 length is 14 residues. The CDR3 protein is CASSFRDFNQPQHF. CDR3 nucleotides: TGTGCCAGCAGCTTCCGAGACTTCAATCAGCCCCAGCATTTT.

This rearrangement joins TRBV10-3 to TRBJ2-2, with 10 bases matching TRBD1. This CDR3 is 17 amino acids long. The J segment lost 7 bases and the V segment lost 3 bases, leaving 11 bases of the junction unmatched. Germline CDR1 and CDR2: ENHRY and SYGVKD. The CDR3 bases are TGTGCCATCAGTGATTCCCCGGGACAGGGGTATGGCGGGGAGCTGTTTTTT. Encoded protein: CAISDSPGQGYGGELFF.